What follows are 28 T cell receptor beta chains derived from one specimen sequenced in a study of liver allograft versus peripheral blood T cells. Study as a whole: Transplanted livers and recipients' peripheral blood had their T cell receptor repertoires compared.

Using its own MiXCR run on the reads, TCRdb lists one record per CDR3 protein. The data hold 8,300 or so distinct CDR3 sequences, with about 15% observed a single time. The receptors originated from a human patient who had a liver transplant. Some of the T cells may derive from the graft donor.

The chain combines TRBV6-5 with TRBJ2-1; 10 bases align to TRBD1. The J segment lost 2 bases and the V segment lost 4 bases, leaving 2 bases of the junction unmatched. CDR1 and CDR2 (germline): MNHEY, SVGAGI. The CDR3 has 15 amino acids. The CDR3 coding sequence is TGTGCCAGCAGTTGGACAGGGGGAACCTACAATGAGCAGTTCTTC. Translating gives CASSWTGGTYNEQFF.

Within the sample, this clonotype is medium-sized. The rearrangement joins TRBV7-9 to TRBJ2-1; 13 nucleotides agree with TRBD2. J was trimmed by 0 bases and V by 5 bases; bases with no gene match: 4. Germline V gene sequence: CDR1 SEHNR, CDR2 FQNEAQ (reference sequence). The CDR3 runs 17 residues. The CDR3 coding sequence is TGTGCCAGCAGCCCTAGGACTAGCGGGAGCTCCTACAATGAGCAGTTCTTC. Its translation is CASSPRTSGSSYNEQFF.

By share of the sample, this clonotype is medium-sized. This chain links TRBV6-5 with TRBJ1-1, with D possibly matching TRBD1 (6 bases). This CDR3 is 14 amino acids long. Germline CDR1 MNHEY, CDR2 SVGAGI. V was trimmed by 4 bases and J by 1 base, leaving 10 bases between them. The CDR3 region has the DNA TGTGCCAGCAGTTCCGGGACACAGAACACTGAAGCTTTCTTT. Protein product: CASSSGTQNTEAFF.

This clonotype is medium-sized within its sample. This rearrangement joins TRBV19 to TRBJ1-2; D is possibly TRBD1 (6 bases). Germline V gene lookup returns CDR1 LNHDA and CDR2 SQIVND (reference sequence). Trimming left V 3 bases short and J 5 bases short, with 13 bases between. The CDR3 is 14 residues long. The CDR3 DNA follows: TGTGCCAGTAGTATTAGGTGGACAGAGTATGGCTACACCTTC. Its translation: CASSIRWTEYGYTF.

This clonotype was seen only a few times. V usage is TRBV20-1 and J usage is TRBJ2-3, with D perhaps assigned TRBD1 or TRBD2 (5 bases each). The V gene lost 5 bases and the J gene lost 4 bases, with 16 bases spanning the gap. The CDR3 is 14 residues long. CDR1 DFQATT and CDR2 SNEGSKA come from the germline V gene (reference sequence). CDR3 amino acids: CSAYPPGPADTQYF. For the CDR3, the DNA is TGCAGTGCTTACCCCCCGGGGCCGGCAGATACGCAGTATTTT.

Judged by abundance, this clonotype is medium-sized. J is TRBJ1-3 and V is TRBV6-6; the D is unclear. CDR1 is MNHNY and CDR2 is SVGAGI in the germline V gene (reference sequence). The CDR3 loop spans 12 amino acids. V was trimmed by 6 bases and J by 4 bases, leaving 7 bases between them. The CDR3 protein is CASSPQGNTIYF. In DNA, the CDR3 is TGTGCCAGCAGCCCACAGGGAAACACCATATATTTT.

This clonotype is medium-sized in the sample. The gene calls are TRBV6-1 and TRBJ2-1; 7 bases match TRBD1. Germline loops: CDR1 MNHNS, CDR2 SASEGT. The trim removed 6 bases at V and 1 base at J, leaving 9 bases unmatched. The CDR3 totals 16 residues. CDR3 sequence (DNA): TGTGCCAGCAGCGGTGACAGGGCCGCATCCTACAATGAGCAGTTCTTC. Its protein is CASSGDRAASYNEQFF.

This clonotype came up a few times. The chain combines TRBV20-1 with TRBJ2-3, with a tentative D call TRBD1 (6 bases). CDR1 is DFQATT and CDR2 is SNEGSKA in the germline V gene (reference sequence). The CDR3 totals 14 residues. V lost 8 bases, J lost 2 bases, and 17 bases lay in between. The CDR3 spells CSPLRGSNTDTQYF. CDR3 bases: TGCAGTCCTCTCAGGGGCTCGAACACAGATACGCAGTATTTT.

The V gene is TRBV3-1, the J gene TRBJ1-4, with TRBD1 identical over 7 bases. This CDR3 is built from 13 residues. The germline V gene encodes CDR1 LGHDT and CDR2 YNNKEL (reference sequence). V lost 1 base, J lost 13 bases, and 6 bases stayed unmatched. CDR3 loop: CASSQAPPGGLFF. CDR3 nucleotides: TGTGCCAGCAGCCAAGCGCCCCCAGGGGGACTGTTTTTT.

By sample share, this clonotype is medium-sized (0.01 to 0.1%). CDR3 protein: CASSVEIPPYEQYF. CDR3 sequence (DNA): TGTGCCAGCAGCGTCGAGATCCCACCCTACGAGCAGTACTTC. The rearrangement uses TRBV6-1 and TRBJ2-7, with D hard to call. V was shortened by 6 bases and J by 2 bases, with 14 bases between the two germline ends. CDR1 is MNHNS, CDR2 SASEGT, per germline. CDR3 length: 14 amino acids.

The V and J genes are TRBV20-1 and TRBJ2-7, with 8 bases that match TRBD1. The V gene's germline CDR1 is DFQATT and CDR2 SNEGSKA (reference sequence). The J segment lost 2 bases and the V segment lost 6 bases, leaving 6 bases of the junction unmatched. The CDR3 spans 13 residues. The CDR3 DNA follows: TGCAGTGCGCAGTGGACAGGGACCTACGAGCAGTACTTC. Its translation: CSAQWTGTYEQYF.

This clonotype has just a few counts. The chain has TRBV12-3 or TRBV12-4 and TRBJ2-7; unclear D gene. The CDR3 is 11 residues long. Between the trimmed V and J ends, which lost 2 bases and 4 bases, there was a span of 3 bases. The CDR3 is CASSLLYEQYF. CDR3 nucleotide sequence: TGTGCCAGCAGTTTATTGTACGAGCAGTACTTC.

J is TRBJ1-1 and V is TRBV19; TRBD1 agrees at 7 bases. The CDR3 sequence is 13 residues long. Per the germline V gene, CDR1 is LNHDA and CDR2 is SQIVND (reference sequence). The junction had 4 bases not matched to a gene; V was cut back by 5 bases and J by 4 bases. The CDR3 loop is CASSRSGGTEAFF. CDR3 bases: TGTGCCAGTAGTCGTTCAGGGGGCACTGAAGCTTTCTTT.

The J gene is TRBJ2-1, the V gene TRBV29-1; D may match TRBD1 or TRBD2 (8 bases each). Germline CDR1 SQVTM, CDR2 ANQGSEA. Trimming removed 4 bases at V and 8 bases at J, with 18 bases between. The CDR3 is 14 amino acids. The CDR3 region is CSVAGGQGAYEQFF. In DNA, the CDR3 is TGCAGCGTTGCGGGAGGGCAGGGGGCTTATGAGCAGTTCTTC.

Comments on this clonotype: Possible read error: a much larger clone is one base away. The rearrangement links TRBV18 to TRBJ2-5; tentative D call: TRBD2 (5 bases). The CDR3 spans 14 residues. Germline CDR1 is KGHSH and CDR2 is LQKENI. In nucleotides, the CDR3 is TGTGTCAGCTCACGAGCCCCGGGGAAGGAGACCCAGTACTTC. Protein product: CVSSRAPGKETQYF.

This clonotype has only a few counts. CDR3 sequence reads: CSAAGQGTPRAFF. For the CDR3, the DNA is TGCAGTGCGGCGGGACAGGGGACCCCCAGAGCTTTCTTT. The J gene is TRBJ1-1, the V gene TRBV20-1, with 10 bases fitting TRBD1. Germline V gene sequence: CDR1 DFQATT, CDR2 SNEGSKA (reference sequence). This CDR3 comprises 13 residues. V was pared by 6 bases and J by 10 bases, with 11 bases of the junction left unmatched.

This clonotype was detected many times. The chain combines TRBV12-3 or TRBV12-4 with TRBJ2-7; possibly TRBD1 or TRBD2 for D (5 bases each). CDR3 length: 13 residues. V lost 1 base and J lost 6, with 10 bases in between. CDR3 coding DNA: TGTGCCAGCAGTTTAGAGAGGGGTGTCGAGCAGTACTTC. It encodes CASSLERGVEQYF.

To note about this clonotype: An end of the junction differs from the germline gene, which may be a read error. The rearrangement uses TRBV28 and TRBJ1-5; 9 bases fit TRBD1. This CDR3 is built from 16 residues. Germline V lookup: CDR1 MDHEN, CDR2 SYDVKM. The CDR3 nucleotides are TGTGCCAGCAGCTTATTACAGGGGGCGCCGGGTCAGCCCCAGCATTTT. Translated: CASSLLQGAPGQPQHF.

This clonotype showed up many times. This rearrangement joins TRBV19 to TRBJ1-2; D is unresolved. Germline V gene sequence: CDR1 LNHDA, CDR2 SQIVND (reference sequence). The CDR3 contains 14 residues. Deletions cut 3 bases from V and 8 bases from J, with 16 bases between. The CDR3: CASSISGPNLGYTF. Here the CDR3 DNA reads TGTGCCAGTAGTATTTCAGGTCCTAACCTCGGCTACACCTTC. The full variable domain, completed using reference TRBV19 and TRBJ1-2, is DGGITQSPKYLFRKEGQNVTLSCEQNLNHDAMYWYRQDPGQGLRLIYYSQIVNDFQKGDIAEGYSVSREKKESFPLTVTSAQKNPTAFYLCASSISGPNLGYTFGSGTRLTVV.

This clonotype occurred a few times. V gene TRBV24-1 combines with J gene TRBJ1-1; D is undetermined. The CDR3 is made up of 12 amino acids. Germline V gives CDR1 KGHDR, CDR2 SFDVKD. Trimming shortened V by 5 bases and J by 4 bases, and 7 bases separated the two germline ends. The CDR3: CATSGGSTEAFF. For the CDR3, the DNA is TGTGCCACCAGTGGAGGTTCCACTGAAGCTTTCTTT.

A word on this clonotype: This may be a read error: a much more frequent sequence differs by one nucleotide. The chain has TRBV6-1 and TRBJ2-7, with D possibly TRBD1 on 6 matching bases. Germline values: CDR1 MNHNS, CDR2 SASEGT. The CDR3 has 17 residues. The CDR3 nucleotides read TGTGCCAGCACGGTCCCCTTGAGGGGGACCCCACATTACGAGCAGAACTTC. This translates into CASTVPLRGTPHYEQNF.

This clonotype rates as medium-sized (0.01 to 0.1%). The chain uses TRBV20-1 and TRBJ1-3; 7 bases are a match to TRBD1. Per germline, CDR1 DFQATT and CDR2 SNEGSKA (reference sequence). This CDR3 spans 13 amino acids. J gave up 5 bases and V 6 bases, and 7 bases lay outside the gene matches. The chain's CDR3 is CSATRQGRNTIYF. The CDR3 nucleotides are TGCAGTGCCACTAGACAGGGTAGAAACACCATATATTTT.

The chain couples TRBV19 to TRBJ2-3; TRBD1 might be the D (6 bases). Germline V lookup: CDR1 LNHDA, CDR2 SQIVND (reference sequence). V lost 9 bases, J lost 3 bases, and 10 bases lay in between. CDR3 length: 12 amino acids. The CDR3 DNA sequence: TGTGCCAGCCGGACAGCAACAGATACGCAGTATTTT. This encodes CASRTATDTQYF.

Judged by abundance, this clonotype is medium-sized (0.01 to 0.1%). V usage is TRBV6-5 and J usage is TRBJ2-1; 7 nucleotides match TRBD2. This CDR3 comprises 11 residues. In germline, CDR1 is MNHEY, CDR2 SVGAGI. The V gene end was trimmed by 6 bases and the J gene end by 9 bases; junction bases not matched to a gene: 2. DNA of the CDR3: TGTGCCAGCAGGCGGGAGTTTGAGCAGTTCTTC. This gives the protein CASRREFEQFF.

This clonotype counts as medium-sized. The rearrangement joins TRBV20-1 to TRBJ2-1; 7 bases map to TRBD2. This CDR3 has 16 residues. V trimming: 0 bases; J trimming: 7 bases; junction bases outside the gene matches: 12. Germline V CDR1 and CDR2: DFQATT, SNEGSKA (reference sequence). The CDR3 spells CSARDGAGAARNEQFF. The CDR3 bases are TGCAGTGCTAGAGATGGCGCGGGAGCCGCGAGAAATGAGCAGTTCTTC.

In the case of this clonotype: A single base is all that separates this from a far larger clone, so a read error is likely. J is TRBJ2-3 and V is TRBV10-3, with 8 bases aligning to TRBD2. CDR1 is ENHRY and CDR2 is SYGVKD in the germline V gene. This CDR3 spans 16 amino acids. The ends lost 5 bases at V and 2 bases at J; junction bases unmatched: 9. The CDR3 nucleotides read TGTGCCATCAGTTTAAAGAGACTAGCGATCACAGATACGCAGTATTTT. Encoded protein: CAISLKRLAITDTQYF.

The rearrangement links TRBV20-1 to TRBJ1-5; D is unresolved. The germline gives CDR1 DFQATT, CDR2 SNEGSKA (reference sequence). This CDR3 is built from 12 residues. The CDR3 region is CIPGTKNQPQHF. In DNA, the CDR3 is TGCATACCGGGCACGAAAAATCAGCCCCAGCATTTT.

This clonotype was picked up many times. The rearrangement joins TRBV27 to TRBJ2-5; 10 bases match TRBD2. Trimming at V came to 3 bases and at J to 5 bases, leaving 3 bases not matched to a gene. Germline V lookup: CDR1 MNHEY, CDR2 SMNVEV (reference sequence). This CDR3 is built from 14 residues. The CDR3 region is CASSFETSGETQYF. The CDR3 nucleotides are TGTGCCAGCAGTTTCGAGACTAGCGGGGAGACCCAGTACTTC.